These 31 T cell receptor beta chains came from one sample sequenced in a study of T-cell memory formation after mild COVID-19. TCRdb re-called the 5' RACE reads with MiXCR, one entry per CDR3 protein. This sample carries approximately 89,000 distinct CDR3 sequences, roughly 12% of them seen once, and the ten largest clones take 35% to 50%. The sequencing sample was made of PBMCs or a T cell subset sorted from them (not recorded which). The receptors come from a young man who had mild COVID-19 (a few samples of this study predate the infection). Cell type and time point are not known.

This clonotype was seen a handful of times. The chain combines TRBV29-1 with TRBJ2-7; D is possibly TRBD1 (5 bases). CDR1 is SQVTM, CDR2 ANQGSEA, per germline. The CDR3 covers 13 residues. The V gene lost 4 bases and the J gene lost 2 bases, with 12 bases spanning the gap. CDR3 protein: CSVVSTDTYEQYF. The CDR3 coding sequence is TGCAGCGTTGTGTCCACGGACACCTACGAGCAGTACTTC.

V usage is TRBV4-3 and J usage is TRBJ2-2, with 10 positions matching TRBD1. CDR1 is LGHNA and CDR2 is YSLEER in the germline V gene. This CDR3 has 18 residues. Trimming at V came to 1 base and at J to 4 bases, leaving 9 bases not matched to a gene. As DNA, the CDR3 is TGCGCCAGCAGCCAAGCTACCGGGACAGGGGTCCCCACCGGGGAGCTGTTTTTT. This encodes CASSQATGTGVPTGELFF.

The table lists this clonotype with many counts. The chain combines TRBV19 with TRBJ1-2; 10 nucleotides match TRBD1. The V and J ends lost 6 bases and 4 bases, in that order; junction bases with no gene match: 11. This CDR3 spans 16 amino acids. Germline lookup yields CDR1 LNHDA and CDR2 SQIVND (reference sequence). The CDR3 DNA follows: TGTGCCAGTAGCCGACAGGGGGCAATTGGAAGCTATGGCTACACCTTC. Its translation is CASSRQGAIGSYGYTF.

The chain recombines TRBV7-6 with TRBJ2-1; TRBD2 agrees at 8 bases. Germline V gene sequence: CDR1 SGHVS, CDR2 FNYEAQ. J gave up 6 bases and V 5 bases, and 6 bases lay outside the gene matches. The CDR3 contains 14 residues. This CDR3 reads CASSRGTRLNEQFF. The CDR3 DNA sequence: TGTGCCAGCAGCCGCGGGACTAGACTCAATGAGCAGTTCTTC.

This clonotype showed up many times. The CDR3 here is CASSLRWQGLWPLHF. The DNA of the CDR3 is TGTGCCAGCAGCTTAAGATGGCAAGGATTGTGGCCCCTCCACTTT. This chain joins TRBV7-2 and TRBJ1-6; D gene ambiguous. The CDR3 length is 15 residues. Deletions cut 2 bases from V and 13 bases from J, with 18 bases between. Germline assignment: CDR1 SGHTA and CDR2 FQGNSA. Filled out from reference TRBV7-2 and TRBJ1-6, the complete variable domain reads GAGVSQSPSNKVTEKGKDVELRCDPISGHTALYWYRQSLGQGLEFLIYFQGNSAPDKSGLPSDRFSAERTGGSVSTLTIQRTQQEDSAVYLCASSLRWQGLWPLHFGNGTRLTVT.

This clonotype was found a few times. V usage is TRBV12-3 or TRBV12-4 and J usage is TRBJ1-5, with 10 bases matching TRBD1. The V and J ends lost 8 bases and 3 bases, in that order; junction bases with no gene match: 4. CDR3 length equals 14 residues. CDR3 sequence reads: CASVTGGLNQPQHF. CDR3 sequence (DNA): TGTGCCAGCGTGACAGGGGGCCTCAATCAGCCCCAGCATTTT.

This clonotype turned up a few times. This sequence joins TRBV19 and TRBJ2-1; no clear D. CDR1 is LNHDA and CDR2 is SQIVND in the germline V gene (reference sequence). The CDR3 has 17 residues. The V gene lost 3 bases and the J gene lost 0 bases, with 15 bases spanning the gap. The CDR3 reads CASSMGKAHSSYNEQFF. CDR3 nucleotide sequence: TGTGCCAGTAGTATGGGGAAGGCTCATAGCTCCTACAATGAGCAGTTCTTC.

The rearrangement links TRBV4-1 to TRBJ2-3; no clear D. Germline V gene sequence: CDR1 MGHRA, CDR2 YSYEKL. The CDR3 contains 16 residues. Trimming took off 1 base at V and 3 bases at J, with 14 bases between the two ends. The CDR3 bases are TGCGCCAGCAGCCAAGCTCAAAGTCCCACTACAGATACGCAGTATTTT. Amino acid sequence: CASSQAQSPTTDTQYF.

This clonotype was seen a few times. The CDR3 is CASSYTGASTDTQYF. The CDR3 nucleotides are TGTGCCAGCAGCTATACAGGGGCGAGCACAGATACGCAGTATTTT. The chain uses TRBV12-3 or TRBV12-4 and TRBJ2-3, with TRBD1 matching 7 bases. V was pared by 6 bases and J by 0 bases, with 6 bases of the junction left unmatched. This CDR3 region has 15 residues.

V is TRBV21-1 and J is TRBJ2-5; TRBD1 reflects the table's D call only, with no check against the DNA. TRBV21-1 counts as a pseudogene. The CDR3 contains 15 residues. The CDR3 region has the DNA TGTGCCAGCAGCAAAGGGGACAGGGGGCAAGAGACCCAGTACTTC. Residues: CASSKGDRGQETQYF.

The J gene is TRBJ2-2, the V gene TRBV4-1; no clear D gene. Trimming took off 0 bases at V and 7 bases at J, with 6 bases between the two ends. Germline-derived CDR1 and CDR2 are MGHRA and YSYEKL. This CDR3 is built from 13 residues. The CDR3 bases are TGCGCCAGCAGCCAAGATCGGATCGGGGAGCTGTTTTTT. Amino acids: CASSQDRIGELFF.

In its sample, this clonotype was seen a few times. The V call is TRBV6-5, the J call TRBJ2-2, with 8 bases fitting TRBD1. V was pared by 11 bases and J by 1 base, with 3 bases of the junction left unmatched. The germline V gene encodes CDR1 MNHEY and CDR2 SVGAGI. This CDR3 spans 13 amino acids. The CDR3 loop is CACGTGNTGELFF. The CDR3 DNA sequence: TGTGCCTGTGGGACAGGGAACACCGGGGAGCTGTTTTTT.

The V and J genes are TRBV7-9 and TRBJ1-2, with 9 bases aligning to TRBD1. CDR1 SEHNR and CDR2 FQNEAQ come from the germline V gene (reference sequence). V lost 4 bases and J lost 5; bases outside the gene matches: 8. The CDR3 extends over 15 amino acids. The CDR3 nucleotides are TGTGCCAGCAGCTCACAGGGGGCGAATCTTTATGGCTACACCTTC. It specifies CASSSQGANLYGYTF.

This rearrangement joins TRBV12-3 or TRBV12-4 to TRBJ2-4; D may match TRBD1 or TRBD2 (5 bases each). The CDR3 consists of 16 residues. V was shortened by 3 bases and J by 0 bases, with 12 bases between the two germline ends. The CDR3 region has the DNA TGTGCCAGCAGTTTTGGGGACGGGATAGCCAAAAACATTCAGTACTTC. Its translation is CASSFGDGIAKNIQYF.

This clonotype was counted many times. The rearrangement links TRBV4-3 to TRBJ2-7, with a tentative D call TRBD1 (6 bases). The V gene lost 0 bases and the J gene lost 2 bases, with 8 bases spanning the gap. CDR1 LGHNA and CDR2 YSLEER come from the germline V gene. This CDR3 contains 14 residues. CDR3 loop: CASSQERDTYEQYV. In nucleotides, the CDR3 is TGCGCCAGCAGCCAAGAAAGGGACACCTACGAGCAGTACGTC.

For the CDR3, the DNA is TGTGCCAGCAGCGAGGAGGGGACTAGCGGAGAAGCAGATACGCAGTATTTT. It specifies CASSEEGTSGEADTQYF. The rearrangement links TRBV9 to TRBJ2-3; 11 bases are a match to TRBD2. The length of the CDR3 is 17 residues. After removal of 3 bases from V and 4 bases from J, the junction contained 10 bases not matched to a gene. Germline V lookup: CDR1 SGDLS, CDR2 YYNGEE.

This chain connects TRBV7-2 to TRBJ1-1; the D gene is possibly TRBD1 (5 bases). The CDR3 spans 14 residues. The V and J ends lost 6 bases and 1 base respectively, with 12 bases between them. Germline CDR1 SGHTA, CDR2 FQGNSA. Written as DNA, the CDR3 is TGTGCCAGCAGACAGGTGTTGGGGAACACTGAAGCTTTCTTT. Residues: CASRQVLGNTEAFF.

This chain joins TRBV5-1 and TRBJ2-6; TRBD1 agrees at 7 bases. With 2 bases clipped from V and 1 base from J, the junction kept 9 bases outside the gene matches. Per the germline V gene, CDR1 is SGHRS and CDR2 is YFSETQ. This CDR3 contains 18 residues. For the CDR3, the DNA is TGCGCCAGCAGCTTTCGGACAGGTTCGATATCTGGGGCCAACGTCCTGACTTTC. Translation gives CASSFRTGSISGANVLTF.

This clonotype came up a few times. The J gene is TRBJ2-1, the V gene TRBV11-2; 7 bases map to TRBD2. V lost 4 bases, J lost 6 bases, and 3 bases stayed unmatched. The germline CDR1 and CDR2 sequences are SGHAT and FQNNGV. The CDR3 contains 13 residues. The CDR3 here is CASSWTRINEQFF. In DNA form, the CDR3 reads TGTGCCAGCAGCTGGACTAGGATCAATGAGCAGTTCTTC.

V and J are TRBV27 and TRBJ2-3; 11 bases align to TRBD2. The CDR3 runs 17 residues. V was pared by 2 bases and J by 4 bases, with 8 bases of the junction left unmatched. CDR1 and CDR2 (germline): MNHEY, SMNVEV (reference sequence). The CDR3 sequence is CASSLEGRSGGADTQYF. CDR3 sequence (DNA): TGTGCCAGCAGTTTAGAGGGGCGTAGCGGGGGGGCAGATACGCAGTATTTT.

The chain is built from TRBV15 and TRBJ2-7; D gene uncertain. Trimming took off 6 bases at V and 3 bases at J, with 12 bases between the two ends. Germline V gene lookup returns CDR1 LNHNV and CDR2 YYDKDF (reference sequence). The CDR3 has 13 amino acids. CDR3 loop: CATSAGLDYEQYF. The CDR3 DNA reads TGTGCCACCAGTGCCGGGTTAGACTACGAGCAGTACTTC.

This clonotype was recorded a few times. The J gene is TRBJ2-5, the V gene TRBV6-6; possible D gene TRBD2, 6 bases. The CDR3 contains 14 residues. The germline V gene has CDR1 MNHNY and CDR2 SVGAGI (reference sequence). V was pared by 2 bases and J by 1 base, with 8 bases between. CDR3 sequence (DNA): TGTGCCAGCAGTTACGTAGCGGCCCAAGAGACCCAGTACTTC. This codes for CASSYVAAQETQYF.

The V and J genes are TRBV15 and TRBJ2-3; no clear D gene. The CDR3 has 13 amino acids. Germline values: CDR1 LNHNV, CDR2 YYDKDF (reference sequence). V was trimmed by 5 bases and J by 2 bases, leaving 8 bases between them. CDR3 region: CATSPGTTDTQYF. The CDR3 nucleotides read TGTGCCACCAGCCCCGGAACCACAGATACGCAGTATTTT. The whole variable domain, remainder taken from reference TRBV15 and TRBJ2-3, is DAMVIQNPRYQVTQFGKPVTLSCSQTLNHNVMYWYQQKSSQAPKLLFHYYDKDFNNEADTPDNFQSRRPNTSFCFLDIRSPGLGDTAMYLCATSPGTTDTQYFGPGTRLTVL.

CDR3 nucleotides: TGTGCCAGCAAAGGGTCCAGCAATCAGCCCCAGCATTTT. Protein product: CASKGSSNQPQHF. The chain combines TRBV6-2 or TRBV6-3 with TRBJ1-5; D is uncertain. This CDR3 is 13 amino acids long. V dropped 7 bases and J dropped 1 base, with 8 bases sitting between them. Germline V gene lookup returns CDR1 MNHEY and CDR2 SVGEGT.

This clonotype was detected only a few times. This rearrangement joins TRBV7-9 to TRBJ2-4; D is possibly TRBD2 (6 bases). The germline gives CDR1 SEHNR, CDR2 FQNEAQ (reference sequence). This CDR3 is 16 amino acids long. Deletions cut 4 bases from V and 0 bases from J, with 13 bases between. The CDR3 region is CASSSGGILAKNIQYF. Here the CDR3 DNA reads TGTGCCAGCAGCTCTGGGGGGATCCTAGCCAAAAACATTCAGTACTTC.

With regard to this clonotype: One end of the junction fails to match germline, which may point to a read error. The gene calls are TRBV7-6 and TRBJ2-1, with 12 bases matching TRBD2. CDR1 and CDR2 (germline): SGHVS, FNYEAQ. This CDR3 comprises 15 residues. CDR3 region: CASSSLAGGSNEQIF. The CDR3 DNA follows: TGTGCCAGCAGCTCCCTAGCGGGGGGGAGCAATGAGCAGATCTTC.

Only a few counts were recorded for this clonotype. This chain links TRBV7-8 with TRBJ2-7, with D possibly being TRBD2 (6 bases). The V and J ends lost 2 bases and 3 bases respectively, with 14 bases between them. Germline CDR1 reads SGHVS; CDR2 reads FQNEAQ. The CDR3 sequence is 15 residues long. The CDR3 DNA sequence: TGTGCCAGCAGCTTAAAGACTAGTCTCTTCTACGAGCAGTACGTC. This gives the protein CASSLKTSLFYEQYV.

Many counts were recorded for this clonotype. V and J are TRBV6-1 and TRBJ2-5; 13 bases match TRBD2. This CDR3 spans 14 amino acids. With V trimmed by 4 bases and J by 4 bases, 0 bases remained unmatched. Germline V CDR1 and CDR2: MNHNS, SASEGT. In DNA form, the CDR3 reads TGTGCCAGCAGTGGACTAGCGGGGGGAGAGACCCAGTACTTC. This sequence encodes CASSGLAGGETQYF.

This clonotype was seen many times. The rearrangement uses TRBV7-6 and TRBJ2-3; unclear D gene. Germline CDR1 SGHVS, CDR2 FNYEAQ. The CDR3 consists of 15 residues. The V gene lost 0 bases and the J gene lost 6 bases, with 13 bases spanning the gap. CDR3 bases: TGTGCCAGCAGCTTAGCTGGGCGGACCCCGGATACGCAGTATTTT. Amino acids: CASSLAGRTPDTQYF.

This clonotype was found a few times. The V and J genes are TRBV2 and TRBJ2-4, with a tentative D call TRBD2 (6 bases). Germline CDR1 is SNHLY and CDR2 is FYNNEI. Trimming removed 7 bases from V and 0 bases from J, with 13 bases in between. The CDR3 loop spans 15 amino acids. The CDR3: CASMGTLLAKNIQYF. The CDR3 coding sequence is TGTGCCAGCATGGGGACTCTTCTAGCCAAAAACATTCAGTACTTC.

This chain uses TRBV6-6 with TRBJ2-1; D possibly corresponds to TRBD2 (5 bases). This CDR3 has 12 residues. CDR1 MNHNY and CDR2 SVGAGI come from the germline V gene (reference sequence). V lost 0 bases, J lost 12 bases, and 9 bases lay in between. The CDR3 bases are TGTGCCAGCAGTTACTCGATGGGAGTGCAGTTCTTC. Protein product: CASSYSMGVQFF.